These T cell receptor beta chains were read from a single sample in a study of T cells in Graves' hyperthyroidism and ophthalmopathy. TCRdb called the multiplex PCR reads again in MiXCR, with one record for every CDR3 protein. This sample has a few hundred thousand distinct CDR3 sequences, with around 18% found just once. Input material: blood. These receptors were taken from a woman between 35 and 50 years old with Graves' ophthalmopathy. The CDR3 runs from the conserved cysteine through the conserved F or W. The D gene is left open where the match is weak. Only some rows state a clone size, as once, few, many or a class for expanded clones.

.,TRBJ1-5,.,TRBV15,CATSRDPAAGQPQHF,TGTGCCACCAGCAGAGATCCGGCCGCGGGTCAGCCCCAGCATTTT
many,TRBJ2-7,TRBD2,TRBV4-2,CASRAGGGSYEQYF,TGTGCCAGCCGGGCGGGGGGGGGCTCCTACGAGCAGTACTTC
many,TRBJ1-3,.,TRBV7-9,CASSEGDGNTIYF,TGTGCCAGCAGCGAGGGGGACGGAAACACCATATATTTT
.,TRBJ1-6,.,TRBV12-3/TRBV12-4,CASSLHGTNNSPLHF,TGTGCCAGCAGCCTTCATGGAACCAATAATTCACCCCTCCACTTT
many,TRBJ1-3,TRBD1,TRBV28,CASSLIRGNTIYF,TGTGCCAGCAGTCTTATCAGGGGGAACACCATATATTTT
many,TRBJ1-2,TRBD1,TRBV6-5,CASRRDSLSNGYTF,TGTGCCAGCAGGCGGGACAGTCTTTCAAATGGCTACACCTTC
many,TRBJ2-5,TRBD2,TRBV6-1,CASSEGLAGFETQYF,TGTGCCAGCAGTGAAGGTCTAGCGGGGTTCGAGACCCAGTACTTC
few,TRBJ2-7,.,TRBV20-1,CSARDLRKNPYEQYF,TGCAGTGCTAGAGATCTCAGGAAAAACCCCTACGAGCAGTACTTC
.,TRBJ1-6,.,TRBV27,CASAGDDSPLHF,TGTGCCAGCGCAGGGGATGATTCACCTCTCCACTTT
many,TRBJ2-3,.,TRBV12-3/TRBV12-4,CASSTIAGTRADTQYF,TGTGCCAGCAGTACTATCGCCGGGACGCGGGCGGATACGCAGTATTTT
.,TRBJ1-2,.,TRBV6-1,CASRVGDYGYTF,TGTGCCAGCAGGGTGGGGGACTATGGCTACACCTTC
many,TRBJ2-5,TRBD1,TRBV27,CASSPCAPTGMGLETQYF,TGTGCCAGCAGTCCGTGCGCACCGACAGGGATGGGGTTGGAGACCCAGTACTTC
.,TRBJ2-7,TRBD1,TRBV12-3/TRBV12-4,CASSPGQGFREQYF,TGTGCCAGCAGCCCGGGACAGGGATTTCGCGAGCAGTACTTC
many,TRBJ2-2,TRBD2,TRBV20-1,CSAPVGQRESGELFF,TGCAGTGCCCCCGTTGGCCAGCGGGAGTCCGGGGAGCTGTTTTTT
many,TRBJ2-7,TRBD1,TRBV11-2,CASSLQGALESYEQYF,TGTGCCAGCAGCTTACAGGGGGCCCTTGAGTCCTACGAGCAGTACTTC
many,TRBJ2-7,TRBD2,TRBV6-2/TRBV6-3,CASSYSSLPREGLYEQYF,TGTGCCAGCAGTTACTCGAGTCTCCCGCGGGAGGGCCTCTACGAGCAGTACTTC
few,TRBJ1-6,TRBD1,TRBV7-8,CASSWGQVDSPLHF,TGTGCCAGCAGCTGGGGACAGGTGGATTCACCCCTCCACTTT
.,TRBJ1-1,.,TRBV20-1,CRGSVNTEAFF,TGCAGGGGCAGCGTGAACACTGAAGCTTTCTTT
many,TRBJ2-7,TRBD1,TRBV12-3/TRBV12-4,CASSPAGTGTSPYF,TGTGCCAGCAGCCCGGCCGGGACAGGGACCTCTCCGTACTTC
few,TRBJ1-2,TRBD1,TRBV19,CASKIVRGTGTQNYGYTF,TGTGCCAGTAAAATCGTCCGCGGGACAGGGACCCAAAACTATGGCTACACCTTC
.,TRBJ2-2,TRBD1,TRBV11-1,CASSVPGQFDTGELFF,TGTGCCAGCAGCGTTCCGGGACAGTTTGACACCGGGGAGCTGTTTTTT
many,TRBJ2-4,TRBD1,TRBV6-2/TRBV6-3,CASGTTGGGKNIQYF,TGTGCCAGCGGAACGACAGGGGGCGGGAAAAACATTCAGTACTTC
few,TRBJ2-7,.,TRBV4-1,CASKPSTLYSYEQYF,TGCGCCAGCAAACCCTCGACCCTCTACTCCTACGAGCAGTACTTC
many,TRBJ1-5,.,TRBV4-1,CASSEGEGNQPQHF,TGCGCCAGCAGCGAAGGGGAAGGCAATCAGCCCCAGCATTTT
many,TRBJ2-7,.,TRBV12-3/TRBV12-4,CASSLALGTEQYF,TGTGCCAGCAGTTTAGCGCTGGGGACCGAGCAGTACTTC
few,TRBJ2-7,TRBD2,TRBV18,CASSAGLGSYEQYF,TGTGCCAGCTCGGCTGGACTAGGCTCCTACGAGCAGTACTTC
many,TRBJ2-7,.,TRBV19,CATKPDTSYEQYF,TGTGCCACCAAACCAGACACTTCCTACGAGCAGTACTTC
many,TRBJ2-7,TRBD2,TRBV12-3/TRBV12-4,CASSFFSFLGTSGRLSSYEQYF,TGTGCCAGCAGTTTTTTCAGCTTTTTGGGGACTAGCGGGAGGTTGAGCTCCTACGAGCAGTACTTC
many,TRBJ2-6,.,TRBV9,CASSPALSGANVLTF,TGTGCCAGCAGCCCTGCTTTGTCTGGGGCCAACGTCCTGACTTTC
many,TRBJ1-1,.,TRBV6-1,CASSDRGANTEAFF,TGTGCCAGCAGTGACAGGGGCGCGAACACTGAAGCTTTCTTT
.,TRBJ2-2,.,TRBV3-1,CASSLIPGDTGELFF,TGTGCCAGCAGCCTTATTCCGGGGGACACCGGGGAGCTGTTTTTT
many,TRBJ2-7,.,TRBV28,CASSSPYYEQYF,TGTGCCAGCAGTTCCCCTTACTACGAGCAGTACTTC
many,TRBJ1-2,.,TRBV6-1,CATKEGGSTYGYTF,TGTGCCACCAAGGAGGGGGGATCCACCTATGGCTACACCTTC
.,TRBJ2-1,.,TRBV28,CAISQNYEQFF,TGTGCCATCAGCCAAAACTACGAGCAGTTCTTC
many,TRBJ1-2,.,TRBV30,CAWSRGQANYGYTF,TGTGCCTGGAGTCGGGGGCAAGCTAACTATGGCTACACCTTC
many,TRBJ2-7,.,TRBV6-1,CASKDPPSEQYF,TGTGCCAGCAAGGACCCCCCTAGCGAGCAGTACTTC
many,TRBJ1-5,.,TRBV6-1,CASGQGVGPQHF,TGTGCCAGCGGTCAGGGTGTGGGGCCCCAGCATTTT
many,TRBJ2-7,TRBD1,TRBV28,CASSPWTGGVSGLYEQYF,TGTGCCAGCAGTCCCTGGACAGGGGGCGTGAGTGGTCTCTACGAGCAGTACTTC
many,TRBJ1-1,.,TRBV6-1,CASSRNFGQNDEAFF,TGTGCCAGCAGCCGAAACTTCGGACAGAACGATGAAGCTTTCTTT
many,TRBJ2-2,TRBD2,TRBV30,CAWMSGNGGELFF,TGTGCCTGGATGAGCGGGAACGGCGGGGAGCTGTTTTTT
many,TRBJ1-2,TRBD1,TRBV2,CASSEGTGSGGYTF,TGTGCCAGCAGTGAGGGGACAGGTTCGGGTGGCTACACCTTC